The T cell receptor beta chain under discussion was sequenced for a study of preoperative IRX-2 immunotherapy in early breast cancer (dated by TCRdb to between 2018 and 2021). With regard to this clone: Its antigen is currently not known. No much larger clone is present one base from it, and per-base qualities are unavailable.

The V and J ends are trimmed by 5 bases and 1 base, leaving 17 bases between them. The CDR3 runs 16 residues from the cysteine to the phenylalanine. Of all the DNA, just the CDR3 is kept, 48 bases in frame from base 1. The library came from the immunoSEQ multiplex PCR assay. In its TCRdb copy, this immuneACCESS table keeps in-frame sequences only and misses some clones. Where compared with another copy, unresolved V genes explain less than half of these, and the others have no known cause. Recorded for this sample are around 88,000 clones; 80% to 90% of them occurred a single time. Roughly 1.9% of the sample is taken by the ten largest. The meaning of the sample's treatment or condition label: preoperative locoregional IRX-2 cytokine immunotherapy. The samples were obtained from a phase Ib study that tested preoperative, locoregional IRX-2 cytokine immunotherapy meant to prime immune responses. Before surgery, IRX-2 was given to the donors, who were patients with early-stage breast cancer.

This receptor was taken from a human donor with breast cancer. The sequence is built from TRBV6-7 and TRBJ1-1; confidence is insufficient to name the D gene. TRBV6-7 is marked as an open reading frame, function uncertain. The sample here was tumor tissue, taken after IRX-2 immunotherapy. The CDR3 region: CASSGGLSGENTEAFF. The DNA is as follows: TGTGCCAGCAGTGGAGGGTTAAGTGGGGAGAACACTGAAGCTTTCTTT.